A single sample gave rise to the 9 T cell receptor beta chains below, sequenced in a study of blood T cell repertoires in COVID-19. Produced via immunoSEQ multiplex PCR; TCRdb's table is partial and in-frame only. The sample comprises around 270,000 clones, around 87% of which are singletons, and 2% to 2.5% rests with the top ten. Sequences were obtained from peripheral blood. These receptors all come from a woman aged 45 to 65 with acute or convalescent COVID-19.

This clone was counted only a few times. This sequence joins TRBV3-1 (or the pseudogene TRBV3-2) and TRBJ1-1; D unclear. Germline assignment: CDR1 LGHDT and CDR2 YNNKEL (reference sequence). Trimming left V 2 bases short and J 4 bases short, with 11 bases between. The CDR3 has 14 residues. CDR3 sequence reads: CASSQMRVGTEAFF. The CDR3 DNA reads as TGTGCCAGCAGCCAAATGAGGGTCGGCACTGAAGCTTTCTTT.

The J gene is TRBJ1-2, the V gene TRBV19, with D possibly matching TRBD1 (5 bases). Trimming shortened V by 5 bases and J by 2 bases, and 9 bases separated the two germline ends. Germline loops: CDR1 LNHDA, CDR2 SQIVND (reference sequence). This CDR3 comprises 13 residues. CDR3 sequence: CASSVRVNYGYTF. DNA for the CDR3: TGTGCCAGTAGTGTCAGGGTAAACTATGGCTACACCTTC.

The CDR3: CASSRGQRHQPQHF. Written as DNA, the CDR3 is TGTGCCAGTAGTAGGGGACAGAGACATCAGCCCCAGCATTTT. The gene calls are TRBV19 and TRBJ1-5, with 7 bases matching TRBD1. Germline CDR1 and CDR2: LNHDA and SQIVND (reference sequence). After removal of 4 bases from V and 5 bases from J, the junction contained 5 bases not matched to a gene. This CDR3 contains 14 residues.

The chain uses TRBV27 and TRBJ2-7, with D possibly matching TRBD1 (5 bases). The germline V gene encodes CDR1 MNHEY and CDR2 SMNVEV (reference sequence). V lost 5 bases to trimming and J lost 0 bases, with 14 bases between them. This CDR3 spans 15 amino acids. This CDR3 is CASSPTGFSSYEQYF. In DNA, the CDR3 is TGTGCCAGCAGTCCTACAGGTTTTAGCTCCTACGAGCAGTACTTC.

In DNA, the CDR3 is TGCGCCAGCAGCCAGGGGCTAGCGGGCCTCACAGATACGCAGTATTTT. The encoded protein is CASSQGLAGLTDTQYF. V gene TRBV5-1 combines with J gene TRBJ2-3, with 8 bases fitting TRBD2. Germline assignment: CDR1 SGHRS and CDR2 YFSETQ. Losses at the gene ends were 4 bases for V and 2 bases for J; bases not matched to a gene: 9. CDR3 length: 16 amino acids.

CDR3 residues: CASSLPGGNTIYF. CDR3 DNA sequence: TGTGCCAGCTCACTCCCGGGGGGAAACACCATATATTTT. The chain links TRBV18 to TRBJ1-3; the D is unclear. This CDR3 has 13 residues. The V end was cut by 4 bases, the J end by 4 bases, with 8 bases between. Germline V gene lookup returns CDR1 KGHSH and CDR2 LQKENI.

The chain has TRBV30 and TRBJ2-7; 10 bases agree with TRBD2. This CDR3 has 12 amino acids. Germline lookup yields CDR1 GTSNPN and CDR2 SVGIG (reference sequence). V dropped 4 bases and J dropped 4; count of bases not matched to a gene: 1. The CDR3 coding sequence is TGTGCCTGGACTAGCGGGAGATACGAGCAGTACTTC. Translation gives CAWTSGRYEQYF.

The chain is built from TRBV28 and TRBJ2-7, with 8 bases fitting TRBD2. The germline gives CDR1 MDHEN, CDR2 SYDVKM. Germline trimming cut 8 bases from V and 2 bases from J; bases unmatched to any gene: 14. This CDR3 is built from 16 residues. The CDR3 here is CASCSWGRAGAYEQYF. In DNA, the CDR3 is TGTGCCAGCTGTTCATGGGGTCGAGCGGGAGCCTACGAGCAGTACTTC.

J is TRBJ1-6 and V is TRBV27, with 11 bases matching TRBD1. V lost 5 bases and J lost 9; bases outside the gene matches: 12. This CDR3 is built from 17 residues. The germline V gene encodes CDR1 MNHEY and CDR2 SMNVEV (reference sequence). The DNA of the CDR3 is TGTGCCAGCAGTGTTAGGACAGGGGGCGCATGGGGTTCACCCCTCCACTTT. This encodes CASSVRTGGAWGSPLHF.